This TCR beta chain was profiled in a study of T cell responses to AZD1222 COVID-19 vaccine. Sequencing used immunoSEQ multiplex PCR; TCRdb keeps in-frame clones, though not all of them. The sample lists 46,000 or so clones; 90% were seen once. CDR3 length equals 15 residues. Germline lookup yields CDR1 PRHDT and CDR2 FYEKMQ (reference sequence). Trimming removed 5 bases at V and 7 bases at J, with 21 bases between. The chain joins TRBV13 to TRBJ2-7; tentative D call: TRBD1 (6 bases). The sequences come from peripheral blood, collected 28 days after the second AZD1222 dose. This TCR was recovered from an adult who received the AZD1222 COVID-19 vaccine. The CDR3 DNA reads TGTGCCAGCAGCAGAAAGCAGGGGACGATGGGGGAGCAGTACTTC. It yields the protein CASSRKQGTMGEQYF. The full variable domain, with the rest looked up from reference TRBV13 and TRBJ2-7, is AAGVIQSPRHLIKEKRETATLKCYPIPRHDTVYWYQQGPGQDPQFLISFYEKMQSDKGSIPDRFSAQQFSDYHSELNMSSLELGDSALYFCASSRKQGTMGEQYFGPGTRLTVT.